These T cell receptor beta chains were read from a single sample in a study of CD8 T cells in ankylosing spondylitis. TCRdb re-called the 5' RACE reads with MiXCR, one entry per CDR3 protein. The table lists some 220,000 distinct CDR3 sequences, under 12% of them singletons. The sequencing input was blood, either unsorted or a sorted T cell fraction (not recorded which). The source is a male donor with ankylosing spondylitis or in good health (not recorded which). The CDR3 runs from the conserved cysteine through the conserved F or W. The D gene is left open where the match is weak. Size is omitted from some rows. Given values are once, few, many or a class for expanded clones.

j_call d_call v_call clone_size cdr3_nt cdr3_aa
TRBJ1-2 . TRBV5-1 many TGCGCCAGCAGCCTGACTACCCCGATGTTGACAGGTGCCTTC CASSLTTPMLTGAF
TRBJ2-7 . TRBV5-1 many TGCGCCAGCAGCTTCGATGGGTTGGCCTCCTACGAGCAGTACTTC CASSFDGLASYEQYF
TRBJ2-1 . TRBV12-3/TRBV12-4 many TGTGCCAGCAGTATAGGGGGCGGGAAGGTCTTC CASSIGGGKVF
TRBJ2-5 . TRBV10-3 . TGTGCCATCAGTGAGTCGAGTAGCGAGACCTACCAAGAGACCCAGTACTTC CAISESSSETYQETQYF
TRBJ1-1 . TRBV12-3/TRBV12-4 many TGTGCCAGCACTTTTGACGGGAACACTGAAGCTTTCTTT CASTFDGNTEAFF
TRBJ1-1 . TRBV30 many TGTGCCCGCCGGTTGGGGTCCAACACTGAAGCTTTCTTT CARRLGSNTEAFF
TRBJ2-1 TRBD2 TRBV5-1 many TGCGCCACCCGAACCACTAGCGGCGTGTACAATGAGCAGTTCTTC CATRTTSGVYNEQFF
TRBJ2-1 . TRBV6-4 . TGTGCCAGCAATGAAGGCGGGACCCTGTTCTTC CASNEGGTLFF
TRBJ2-3 TRBD2 TRBV6-6 few TGTGCCAGCAGTTACTCCCCTAGCGGGAGAGCGGGCACAGATACGCAGTATTTT CASSYSPSGRAGTDTQYF
TRBJ1-1 . TRBV9 many TGTGCCAGCAGCGTAGGAGATGGACGCAGGAACACTGAAGCTTTCTTT CASSVGDGRRNTEAFF
TRBJ2-5 . TRBV29-1 many TGCAGCGTTGAGGACCCCGACAGCTATTACGGGACCCAGTACTTC CSVEDPDSYYGTQYF
TRBJ2-3 TRBD1 TRBV18 many TGTGCCAGCTCACCTCCCCGGGACAGGGTAGCGGATACGCAGTATTTT CASSPPRDRVADTQYF
TRBJ1-2 . TRBV30 . TGTGCCTTCACCAAACGGGAGGCCTTGGACTATGGCTACACCTTC CAFTKREALDYGYTF
TRBJ2-1 TRBD2 TRBV4-2 . TGTGCCAGCAGCCAAGAAAGGGGACTAGCCTACAATGAGCAGTTCTTC CASSQERGLAYNEQFF